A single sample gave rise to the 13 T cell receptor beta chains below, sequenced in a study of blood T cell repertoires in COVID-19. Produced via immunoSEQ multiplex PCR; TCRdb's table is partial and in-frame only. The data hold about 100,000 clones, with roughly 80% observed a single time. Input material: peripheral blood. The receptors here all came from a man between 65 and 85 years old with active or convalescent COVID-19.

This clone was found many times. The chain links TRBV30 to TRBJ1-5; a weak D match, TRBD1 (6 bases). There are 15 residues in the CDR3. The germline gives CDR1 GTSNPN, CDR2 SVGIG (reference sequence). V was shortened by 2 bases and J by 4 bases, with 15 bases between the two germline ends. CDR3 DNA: TGTGCCTGGAGTCCAAGGGGAGGGGGTAATCAGCCCCAGCATTTT. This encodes CAWSPRGGGNQPQHF.

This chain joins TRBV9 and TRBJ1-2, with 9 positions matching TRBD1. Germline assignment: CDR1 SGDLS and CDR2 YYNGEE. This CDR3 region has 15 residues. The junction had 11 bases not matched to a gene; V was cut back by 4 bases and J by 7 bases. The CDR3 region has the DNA TGTGCCAGCAGCCCCGGACAGGGGACGCCAGGTGGCTACACCTTC. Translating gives CASSPGQGTPGGYTF.

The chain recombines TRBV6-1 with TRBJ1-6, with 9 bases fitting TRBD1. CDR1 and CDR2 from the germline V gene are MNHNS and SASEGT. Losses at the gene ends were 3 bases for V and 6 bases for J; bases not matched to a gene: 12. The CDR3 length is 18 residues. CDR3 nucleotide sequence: TGTGCCAGCAGTGAGGGACAGGGCGGTGTTAGTGGTAATTCACCCCTCCACTTT. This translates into CASSEGQGGVSGNSPLHF.

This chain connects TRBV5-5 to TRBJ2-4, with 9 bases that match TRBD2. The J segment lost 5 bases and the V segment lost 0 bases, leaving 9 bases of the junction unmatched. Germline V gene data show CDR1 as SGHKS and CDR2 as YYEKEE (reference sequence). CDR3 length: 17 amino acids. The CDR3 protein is CASSLAGIAGAQNIQYF. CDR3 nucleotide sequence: TGTGCCAGCAGCTTGGCCGGAATAGCGGGGGCCCAAAACATTCAGTACTTC.

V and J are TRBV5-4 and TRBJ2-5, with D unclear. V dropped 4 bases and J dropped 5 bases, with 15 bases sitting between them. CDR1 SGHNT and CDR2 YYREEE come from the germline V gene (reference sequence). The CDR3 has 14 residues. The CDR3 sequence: CASSTTRRPETQYF. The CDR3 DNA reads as TGTGCCAGCAGCACTACCCGGCGCCCGGAGACCCAGTACTTC.

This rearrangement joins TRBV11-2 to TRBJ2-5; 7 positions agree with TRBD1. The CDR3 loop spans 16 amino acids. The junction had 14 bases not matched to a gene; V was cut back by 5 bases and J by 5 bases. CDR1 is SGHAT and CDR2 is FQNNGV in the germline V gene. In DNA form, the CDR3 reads TGTGCCAGCAGCCCGCAAGGGACAGAGGTTGGCGAGACCCAGTACTTC. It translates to CASSPQGTEVGETQYF.

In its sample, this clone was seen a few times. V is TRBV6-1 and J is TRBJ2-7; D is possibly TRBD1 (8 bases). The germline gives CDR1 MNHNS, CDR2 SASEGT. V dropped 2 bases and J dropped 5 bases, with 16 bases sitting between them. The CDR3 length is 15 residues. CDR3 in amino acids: CASSEWTGRDHEQYF. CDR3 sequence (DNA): TGTGCCAGCAGTGAATGGACAGGGAGGGACCACGAGCAGTACTTC.

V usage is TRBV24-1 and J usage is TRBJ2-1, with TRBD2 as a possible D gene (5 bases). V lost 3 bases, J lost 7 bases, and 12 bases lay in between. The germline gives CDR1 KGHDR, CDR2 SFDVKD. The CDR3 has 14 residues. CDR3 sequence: CATSDVGDMNEQFF. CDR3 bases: TGTGCCACCAGTGATGTGGGAGATATGAATGAGCAGTTCTTC.

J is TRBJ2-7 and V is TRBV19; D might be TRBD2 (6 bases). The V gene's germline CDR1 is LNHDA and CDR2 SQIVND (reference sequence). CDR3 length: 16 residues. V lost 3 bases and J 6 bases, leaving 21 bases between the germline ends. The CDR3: CASSIQTVRGTREQYF. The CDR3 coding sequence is TGTGCCAGTAGTATCCAAACTGTCCGCGGGACCCGCGAGCAGTACTTC.

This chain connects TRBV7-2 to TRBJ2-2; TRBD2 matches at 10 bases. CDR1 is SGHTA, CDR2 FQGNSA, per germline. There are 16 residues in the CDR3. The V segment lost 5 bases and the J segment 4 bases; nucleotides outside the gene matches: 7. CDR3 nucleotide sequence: TGTGCCAGCAGCCCTCAGAGCGGGAGGGCCACCGGGGAGCTGTTTTTT. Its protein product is CASSPQSGRATGELFF.

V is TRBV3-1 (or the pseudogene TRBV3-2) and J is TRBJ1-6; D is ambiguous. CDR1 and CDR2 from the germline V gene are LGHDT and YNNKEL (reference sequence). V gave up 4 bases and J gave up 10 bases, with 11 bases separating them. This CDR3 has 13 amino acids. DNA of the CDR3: TGTGCCAGCAGCCTTCGGAGAGAATCACCCCTCCACTTT. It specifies CASSLRRESPLHF.

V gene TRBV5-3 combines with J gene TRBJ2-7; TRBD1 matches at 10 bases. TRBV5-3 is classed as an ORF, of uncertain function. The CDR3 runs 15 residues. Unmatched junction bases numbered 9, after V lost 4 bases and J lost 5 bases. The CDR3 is CARSGGGGTGDEQYF. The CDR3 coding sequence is TGTGCCAGAAGCGGAGGTGGGGGGACAGGGGACGAGCAGTACTTC.

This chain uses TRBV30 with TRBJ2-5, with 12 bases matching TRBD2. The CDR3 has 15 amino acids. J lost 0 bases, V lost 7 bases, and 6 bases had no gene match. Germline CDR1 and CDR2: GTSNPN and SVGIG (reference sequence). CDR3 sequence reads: CAYRLAGAYQETQYF. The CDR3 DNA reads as TGTGCCTACCGACTAGCGGGGGCGTACCAAGAGACCCAGTACTTC.